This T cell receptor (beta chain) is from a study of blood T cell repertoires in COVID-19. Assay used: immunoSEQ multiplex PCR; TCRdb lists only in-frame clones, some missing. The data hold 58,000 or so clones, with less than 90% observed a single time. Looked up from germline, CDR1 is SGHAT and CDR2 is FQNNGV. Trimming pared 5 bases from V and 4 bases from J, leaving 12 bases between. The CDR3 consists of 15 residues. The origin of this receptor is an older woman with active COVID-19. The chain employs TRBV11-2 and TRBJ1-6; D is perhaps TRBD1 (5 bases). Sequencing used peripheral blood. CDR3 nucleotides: TGTGCCAGCAGCCGAACCGGACAATATAATTCACCCCTCCACTTT. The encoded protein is CASSRTGQYNSPLHF.